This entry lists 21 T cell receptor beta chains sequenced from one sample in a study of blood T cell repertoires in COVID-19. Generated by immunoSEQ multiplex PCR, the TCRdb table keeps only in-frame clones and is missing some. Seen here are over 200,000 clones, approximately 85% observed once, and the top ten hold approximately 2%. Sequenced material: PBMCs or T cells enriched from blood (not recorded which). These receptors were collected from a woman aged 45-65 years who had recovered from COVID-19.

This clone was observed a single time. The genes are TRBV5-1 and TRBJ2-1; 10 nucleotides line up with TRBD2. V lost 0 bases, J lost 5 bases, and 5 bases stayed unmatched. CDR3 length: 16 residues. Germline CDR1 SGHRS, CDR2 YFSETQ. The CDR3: CASSLALLAGNNEQFF. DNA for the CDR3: TGCGCCAGCAGCTTGGCCCTACTAGCGGGAAACAATGAGCAGTTCTTC.

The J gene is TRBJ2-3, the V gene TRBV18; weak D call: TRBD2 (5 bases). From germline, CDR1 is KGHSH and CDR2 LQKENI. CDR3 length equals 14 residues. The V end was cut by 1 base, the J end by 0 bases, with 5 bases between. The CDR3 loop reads CASSPQRSTDTQYF. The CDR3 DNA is TGTGCCAGCTCACCACAGCGGAGCACAGATACGCAGTATTTT.

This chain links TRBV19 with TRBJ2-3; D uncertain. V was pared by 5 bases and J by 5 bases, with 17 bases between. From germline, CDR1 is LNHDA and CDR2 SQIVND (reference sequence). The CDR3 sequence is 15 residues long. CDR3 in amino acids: CASSPVRRARDTQYF. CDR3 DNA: TGTGCCAGTAGTCCGGTCCGCCGCGCCCGAGATACGCAGTATTTT.

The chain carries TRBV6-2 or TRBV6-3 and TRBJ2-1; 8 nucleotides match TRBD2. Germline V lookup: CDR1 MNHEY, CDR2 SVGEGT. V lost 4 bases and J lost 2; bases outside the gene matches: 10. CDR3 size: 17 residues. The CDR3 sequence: CASSFTRGGRAYNEQFF. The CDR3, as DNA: TGTGCCAGCAGTTTTACCCGGGGGGGGAGGGCCTACAATGAGCAGTTCTTC.

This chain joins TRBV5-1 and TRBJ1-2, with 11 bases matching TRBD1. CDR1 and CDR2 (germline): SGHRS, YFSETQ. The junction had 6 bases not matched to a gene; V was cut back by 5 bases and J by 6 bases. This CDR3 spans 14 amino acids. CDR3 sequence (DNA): TGCGCCAGCAGTGCTGGGACAGGGGGGAATGGCTACACCTTC. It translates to CASSAGTGGNGYTF.

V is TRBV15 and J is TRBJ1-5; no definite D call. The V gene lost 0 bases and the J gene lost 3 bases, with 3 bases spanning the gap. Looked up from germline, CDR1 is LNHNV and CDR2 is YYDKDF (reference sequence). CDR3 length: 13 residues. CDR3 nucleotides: TGTGCCACCAGCAGAGATCTCAATCAGCCCCAGCATTTT. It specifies CATSRDLNQPQHF.

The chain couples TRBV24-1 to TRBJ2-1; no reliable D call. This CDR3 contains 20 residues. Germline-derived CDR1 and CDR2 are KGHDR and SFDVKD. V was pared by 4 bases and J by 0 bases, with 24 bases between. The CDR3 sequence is CATSDSTLTRLGSSYNEQFF. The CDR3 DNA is TGTGCCACCAGTGACTCCACCTTGACCCGACTCGGTAGCTCCTACAATGAGCAGTTCTTC.

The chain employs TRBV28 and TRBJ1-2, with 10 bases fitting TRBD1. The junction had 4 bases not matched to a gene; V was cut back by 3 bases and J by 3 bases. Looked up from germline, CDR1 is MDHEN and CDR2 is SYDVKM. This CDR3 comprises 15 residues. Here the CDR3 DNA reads TGTGCCAGCAGTTTTAATGACAGGGGGCACTATGGCTACACCTTC. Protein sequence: CASSFNDRGHYGYTF.

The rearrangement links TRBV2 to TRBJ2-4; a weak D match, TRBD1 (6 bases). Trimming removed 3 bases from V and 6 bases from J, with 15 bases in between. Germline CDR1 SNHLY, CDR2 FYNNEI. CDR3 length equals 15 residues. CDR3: CASSDGLGGRNIQYF. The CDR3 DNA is TGTGCCAGCAGTGACGGGCTAGGGGGACGAAACATTCAGTACTTC.

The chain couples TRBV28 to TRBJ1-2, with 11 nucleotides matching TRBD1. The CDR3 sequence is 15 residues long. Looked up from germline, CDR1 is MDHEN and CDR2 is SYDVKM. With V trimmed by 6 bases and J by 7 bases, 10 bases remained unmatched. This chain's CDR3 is CASSEPGQGARGYTF. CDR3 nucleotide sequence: TGTGCCAGCAGCGAGCCCGGACAGGGGGCACGTGGCTACACCTTC.

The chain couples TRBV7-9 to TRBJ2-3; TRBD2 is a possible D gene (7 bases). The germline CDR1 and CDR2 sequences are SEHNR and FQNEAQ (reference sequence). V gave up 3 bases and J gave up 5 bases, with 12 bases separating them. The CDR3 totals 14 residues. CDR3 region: CASSFGGQGDTQYF. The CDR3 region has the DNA TGTGCCAGCAGCTTCGGGGGGCAAGGAGATACGCAGTATTTT.

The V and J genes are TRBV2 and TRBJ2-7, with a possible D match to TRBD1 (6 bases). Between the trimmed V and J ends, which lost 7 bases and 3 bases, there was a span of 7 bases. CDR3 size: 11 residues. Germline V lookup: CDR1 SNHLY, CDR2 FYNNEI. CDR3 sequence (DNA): TGTGCCAGCACAGGGGACTACGAGCAGTACTTC. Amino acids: CASTGDYEQYF.

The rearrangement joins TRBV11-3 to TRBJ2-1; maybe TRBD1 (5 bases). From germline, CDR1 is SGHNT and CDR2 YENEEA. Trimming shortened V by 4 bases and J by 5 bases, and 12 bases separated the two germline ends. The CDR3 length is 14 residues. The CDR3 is CASSSRLRDNEQFF. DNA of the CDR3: TGTGCCAGCAGCTCACGCCTCAGGGACAATGAGCAGTTCTTC.

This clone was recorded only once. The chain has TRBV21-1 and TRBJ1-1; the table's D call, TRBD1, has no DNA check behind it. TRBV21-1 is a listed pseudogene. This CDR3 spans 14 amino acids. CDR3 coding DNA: TGTGCCACTTCCAATTGGACAGCTAACACTGAAGCTTTCTTT. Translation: CATSNWTANTEAFF.

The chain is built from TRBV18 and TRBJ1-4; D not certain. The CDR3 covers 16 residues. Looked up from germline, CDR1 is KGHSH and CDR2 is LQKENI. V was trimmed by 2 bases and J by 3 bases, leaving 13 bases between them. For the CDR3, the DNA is TGTGCCAGCTCACCAAGGGCGCCCGGGGCTAATGAAAAACTGTTTTTT. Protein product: CASSPRAPGANEKLFF.

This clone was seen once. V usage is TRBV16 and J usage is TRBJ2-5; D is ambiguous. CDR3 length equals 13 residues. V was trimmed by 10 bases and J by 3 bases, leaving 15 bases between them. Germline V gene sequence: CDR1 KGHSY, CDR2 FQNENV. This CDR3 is CATRSSYEETQYF. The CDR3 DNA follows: TGTGCCACCCGGTCGAGCTACGAAGAGACCCAGTACTTC.

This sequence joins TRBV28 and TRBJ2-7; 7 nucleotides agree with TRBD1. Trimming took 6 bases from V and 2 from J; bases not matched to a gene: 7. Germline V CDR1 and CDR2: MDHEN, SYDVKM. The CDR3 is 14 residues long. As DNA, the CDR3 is TGTGCCAGCAGCCCGGGACAGATGACCTACGAGCAGTACTTC. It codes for CASSPGQMTYEQYF.

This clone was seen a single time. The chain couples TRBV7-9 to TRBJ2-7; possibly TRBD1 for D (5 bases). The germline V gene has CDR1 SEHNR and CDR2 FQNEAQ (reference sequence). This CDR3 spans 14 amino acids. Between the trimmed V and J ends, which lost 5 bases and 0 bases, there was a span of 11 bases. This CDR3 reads CASSLTVTSYEQYF. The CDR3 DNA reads TGTGCCAGCAGCCTGACAGTTACCTCCTACGAGCAGTACTTC.

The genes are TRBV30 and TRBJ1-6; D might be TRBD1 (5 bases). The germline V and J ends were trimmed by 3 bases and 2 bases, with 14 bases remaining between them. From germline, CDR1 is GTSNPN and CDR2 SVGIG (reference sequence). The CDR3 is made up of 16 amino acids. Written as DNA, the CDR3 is TGTGCCTGGAGGGGAAGGGAAGGGGCCTATAATTCACCCCTCCACTTT. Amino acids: CAWRGREGAYNSPLHF.

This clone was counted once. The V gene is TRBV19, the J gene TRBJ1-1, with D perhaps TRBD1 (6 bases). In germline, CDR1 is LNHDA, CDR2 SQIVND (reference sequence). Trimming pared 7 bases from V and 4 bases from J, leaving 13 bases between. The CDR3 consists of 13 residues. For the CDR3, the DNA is TGTGCCAGTACGGACAGAGCTACCACTGAAGCTTTCTTT. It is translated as CASTDRATTEAFF.

The CDR3: CASSSDRGSHGYTF. CDR3 coding DNA: TGTGCCAGCAGCTCGGACAGGGGTTCACATGGCTACACCTTC. The chain has TRBV7-9 and TRBJ1-2, with 9 bases matching TRBD1. The CDR3 is 14 amino acids. Trimming cost V 4 bases and J 6 bases; bases outside gene matches: 6. Looked up from germline, CDR1 is SEHNR and CDR2 is FQNEAQ (reference sequence).